Presented here are 18 T cell receptor beta chains from one specimen sequenced in a study of blood T cell repertoires in COVID-19. Only in-frame clones appear in the TCRdb table, and some are missing; sequencing was by immunoSEQ multiplex PCR. The sample consists of 140,000 to 150,000 clones, over 70% of them appearing once. The sample comprised peripheral blood. The receptors were sampled from a human donor in a cohort sampled during active COVID-19.

The genes are TRBV4-3 and TRBJ1-3, with 7 bases aligning to TRBD1. Germline-derived CDR1 and CDR2 are LGHNA and YSLEER. After removal of 4 bases from V and 2 bases from J, the junction contained 8 bases not matched to a gene. CDR3 length: 16 residues. CDR3 amino acids: CASSLSLGTAGNTIYF. The CDR3 DNA reads TGCGCCAGCAGCCTCTCCCTGGGGACAGCTGGAAACACCATATATTTT.

The CDR3 DNA sequence: TGTGCCATCAGTGAGCCAGGACAGTTTAACACTGAAGCTTTCTTT. It specifies CAISEPGQFNTEAFF. V is TRBV10-3 and J is TRBJ1-1; D may be TRBD1 (6 bases). The CDR3 consists of 15 residues. Trimming left V 2 bases short and J 2 bases short, with 12 bases between. CDR1 ENHRY and CDR2 SYGVKD come from the germline V gene.

V and J are TRBV4-1 and TRBJ2-1; perhaps TRBD2 as D (5 bases). The length of the CDR3 is 13 residues. Germline CDR1 and CDR2: MGHRA and YSYEKL. Trimming left V 0 bases short and J 9 bases short, with 9 bases between. The CDR3 loop reads CASSQDRGSEQFF. CDR3 DNA: TGCGCCAGCAGCCAAGATCGAGGGAGTGAGCAGTTCTTC.

This chain links TRBV19 with TRBJ1-4; a weak D match, TRBD1 (5 bases). The CDR3 consists of 15 residues. CDR1 LNHDA and CDR2 SQIVND come from the germline V gene (reference sequence). V lost 5 bases and J lost 1, with 11 bases in between. CDR3 sequence (DNA): TGTGCCAGTAGTGTAATAGGGGTAACTAATGAAAAACTGTTTTTT. This codes for CASSVIGVTNEKLFF.

The chain is built from TRBV4-3 and TRBJ2-3, with 8 positions matching TRBD1. CDR3 length equals 16 residues. Germline V gene lookup returns CDR1 LGHNA and CDR2 YSLEER. V was pared by 1 base and J by 1 base, with 4 bases of the junction left unmatched. The CDR3 loop reads CASSQVAGQGTDTQYF. CDR3 in DNA: TGCGCCAGCAGCCAAGTGGCGGGACAGGGCACAGATACGCAGTATTTT.

This chain connects TRBV3-1 (or the pseudogene TRBV3-2) to TRBJ1-1; 8 bases line up with TRBD1. From germline, CDR1 is LGHDT and CDR2 YNNKEL (reference sequence). The CDR3 has 13 amino acids. Germline trimming cut 3 bases from V and 8 bases from J; bases unmatched to any gene: 5. The CDR3 loop is CASSHQNRGEAFF. The CDR3 nucleotides read TGTGCCAGCAGCCACCAAAACAGGGGGGAAGCTTTCTTT.

The rearrangement uses TRBV4-3 and TRBJ2-1; D might be TRBD2 (5 bases). The CDR3 contains 17 residues. In germline, CDR1 is LGHNA, CDR2 YSLEER. Trimming left V 6 bases short and J 1 base short, with 19 bases between. This chain's CDR3 is CASSKGVGLRSYNEQFF. The DNA for the CDR3 is TGCGCCAGCAGTAAGGGAGTCGGGTTGAGGTCCTACAATGAGCAGTTCTTC.

The chain employs TRBV30 and TRBJ1-4, with no clear D. This CDR3 contains 12 residues. Trimming pared 3 bases from V and 8 bases from J, leaving 10 bases between. Germline-derived CDR1 and CDR2 are GTSNPN and SVGIG (reference sequence). The CDR3 is CAWSPLGEKLFF. The DNA of the CDR3 is TGTGCCTGGAGCCCTCTCGGGGAAAAACTGTTTTTT.

The chain joins TRBV5-1 to TRBJ2-3; a weak D match, TRBD1 (6 bases). V gave up 2 bases and J gave up 0 bases, with 22 bases separating them. The CDR3 has 19 amino acids. Germline CDR1 is SGHRS and CDR2 is YFSETQ. The CDR3 sequence: CASSFTTGQPSASTDTQYF. The CDR3 DNA follows: TGCGCCAGCAGCTTTACAACCGGACAGCCGTCTGCTAGCACAGATACGCAGTATTTT.

This clone was counted once. This chain connects TRBV7-6 to TRBJ2-7, with a tentative D call TRBD1 (6 bases). V lost 2 bases to trimming and J lost 3 bases, with 14 bases between them. Germline V gives CDR1 SGHVS, CDR2 FNYEAQ. There are 15 residues in the CDR3. The DNA for the CDR3 is TGTGCCAGCAGCTTATACCGGGACACGAGCTACGAGCAGTACTTC. Its protein product is CASSLYRDTSYEQYF.

This chain connects TRBV7-2 to TRBJ1-5; D is ambiguous. The V gene lost 1 base and the J gene lost 5 bases, with 9 bases spanning the gap. Germline V gene data show CDR1 as SGHTA and CDR2 as FQGNSA. CDR3 length equals 14 residues. DNA for the CDR3: TGTGCCAGCAGCTTAGAGACGGGGTATCAGCCCCAGCATTTT. Translation gives CASSLETGYQPQHF.

The rearrangement uses TRBV28 and TRBJ1-5, with TRBD1 identical over 7 bases. CDR1 and CDR2 (germline): MDHEN, SYDVKM. The CDR3 runs 14 residues. V lost 6 bases to trimming and J lost 6 bases; unmatched junction nucleotides: 8. In DNA form, the CDR3 reads TGTGCCAGCAGACGCACAGGGGCATCTCAGCCCCAGCATTTT. This codes for CASRRTGASQPQHF.

The chain employs TRBV11-3 and TRBJ1-6, with D tentatively TRBD1 (5 bases). Germline CDR1 is SGHNT and CDR2 is YENEEA. The length of the CDR3 is 13 residues. Deletions cut 7 bases from V and 8 bases from J, with 12 bases between. This CDR3 is CASNGHGDSPLHF. CDR3 nucleotide sequence: TGTGCCAGCAATGGACACGGAGATTCACCCCTCCACTTT.

The count of this clone is one. The chain couples TRBV12-5 to TRBJ1-1; D unclear. V was trimmed by 6 bases and J by 4 bases, leaving 3 bases between them. The germline CDR1 and CDR2 sequences are LGHNT and FRNRAP. The CDR3 covers 10 residues. The CDR3 sequence is CASGLTEAFF. The CDR3 coding sequence is TGTGCTAGTGGCCTCACTGAAGCTTTCTTT.

The chain couples TRBV4-3 to TRBJ1-2; a weak D match, TRBD1 (5 bases). CDR1 is LGHNA and CDR2 is YSLEER in the germline V gene. The germline V and J ends were trimmed by 4 bases and 4 bases, with 16 bases remaining between them. The CDR3 consists of 15 residues. CDR3 sequence (DNA): TGCGCCAGCAGCCCTCGCCGGGGGGAGGCCTATGGCTACACCTTC. Translating it yields CASSPRRGEAYGYTF.

The chain combines TRBV27 with TRBJ1-5; a possible D gene is TRBD1 (5 bases). Trimming removed 3 bases at V and 9 bases at J, with 12 bases between. The CDR3 length is 13 residues. Germline CDR1 reads MNHEY; CDR2 reads SMNVEV (reference sequence). In DNA form, the CDR3 reads TGTGCCAGCAGTTTTGAAAGGGGAGGGCCCCAGCATTTT. Amino acid sequence: CASSFERGGPQHF.

This clone was found once. The chain employs TRBV6-5 and TRBJ1-4, with 9 bases matching TRBD1. The CDR3 is 13 amino acids. V shed 6 bases and J 8 bases; nucleotides not matched to a gene: 4. Germline-derived CDR1 and CDR2 are MNHEY and SVGAGI. CDR3 protein: CASRTGGSEKLFF. The CDR3 DNA is TGTGCCAGCAGGACAGGGGGAAGCGAAAAACTGTTTTTT.

This clone is a singleton in its sample. The CDR3 sequence is CASSSQGAPYGYTF. In nucleotides, the CDR3 is TGTGCCAGCAGCTCCCAGGGGGCGCCCTATGGCTACACCTTC. The chain joins TRBV5-4 to TRBJ1-2, with 8 bases aligning to TRBD1. CDR3 length: 14 amino acids. After removal of 3 bases from V and 4 bases from J, the junction contained 5 bases not matched to a gene. The V gene's germline CDR1 is SGHNT and CDR2 YYREEE (reference sequence). Full variable domain (rest looked up from reference TRBV5-4 and TRBJ1-2): ETGVTQSPTHLIKTRGQQVTLRCSSQSGHNTVSWYQQALGQGPQFIFQYYREEENGRGNFPPRFSGLQFPNYSSELNVNALELDDSALYLCASSSQGAPYGYTFGSGTRLTVV.